The following is a T cell receptor beta chain sequence with its context. This sample is drawn from a study of shared clonotypes between healthy human individuals. Study at large: Serving as donors were a couple of women and a few men, whose ages spanned 18 to 49. Three CD4 naive, three CD4 memory, two CD8 naive and one CD8 memory plate were used per donor.

The junction had 6 bases not matched to a gene; V was cut back by 4 bases and J by 0 bases. Germline V gene sequence: CDR1 SGHRS, CDR2 YFSETQ. The CDR3 totals 18 residues. Under the authors' procedure: ImmunoSEQ supplied junction-only sequences lacking quality scores, so filtering was different. Sequencing used immunoSEQ multiplex PCR; TCRdb keeps in-frame clones, though not all of them. That table supplies the V and J calls and clone size; D and trimming were determined from the DNA. This sample has over a million clones, with 96% found just once. Sequenced: naive CD4+ T cells sorted from blood. Noted subset: CD45RA+ positively selected. The chain combines TRBV5-1 with TRBJ2-3, with 15 bases identical to TRBD2. This TCR came from a man aged 25-45 years in good health. The CDR3 coding sequence is TGCGCCAGCAGCACCGGGACTAGCGGGAGGAGTAGCACAGATACGCAGTATTTT. It yields the protein CASSTGTSGRSSTDTQYF.